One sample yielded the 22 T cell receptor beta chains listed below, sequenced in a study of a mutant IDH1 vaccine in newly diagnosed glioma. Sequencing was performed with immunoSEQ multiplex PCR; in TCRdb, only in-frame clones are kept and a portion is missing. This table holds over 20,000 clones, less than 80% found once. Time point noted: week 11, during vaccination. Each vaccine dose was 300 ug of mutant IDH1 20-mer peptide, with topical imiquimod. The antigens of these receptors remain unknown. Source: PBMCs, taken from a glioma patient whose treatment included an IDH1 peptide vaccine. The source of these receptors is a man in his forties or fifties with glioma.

This CDR3 reads CASRPSGTERVEQFF. CDR3 nucleotides: TGCGCCAGTCGACCTAGCGGGACCGAAAGGGTTGAACAGTTCTTC. V gene TRBV10-1 combines with J gene TRBJ2-1; TRBD2 agrees at 9 bases. Germline V gives CDR1 WNHNN, CDR2 SYGVQD (reference sequence). J lost 13 bases, V lost 9 bases, and 19 bases had no gene match. The CDR3 runs to 15 residues.

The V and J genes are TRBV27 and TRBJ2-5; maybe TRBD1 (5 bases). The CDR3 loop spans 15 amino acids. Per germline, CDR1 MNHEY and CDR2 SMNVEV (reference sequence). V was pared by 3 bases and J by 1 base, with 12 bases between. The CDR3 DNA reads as TGTGCCAGCAGTTTTTTTGAGACAGCCCAAGAGACCCAGTACTTC. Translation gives CASSFFETAQETQYF.

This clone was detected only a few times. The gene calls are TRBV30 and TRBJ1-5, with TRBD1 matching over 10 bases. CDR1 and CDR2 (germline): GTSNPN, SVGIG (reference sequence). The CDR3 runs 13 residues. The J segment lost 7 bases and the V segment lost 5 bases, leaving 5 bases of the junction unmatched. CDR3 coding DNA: TGTGCCTGGGGACAGGGGGGGTTCCAGCCCCAGCATTTT. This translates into CAWGQGGFQPQHF. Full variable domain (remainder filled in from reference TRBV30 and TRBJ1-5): SQTIHQWPATLVQPVGSPLSLECTVEGTSNPNLYWYRQAAGRGLQLLFYSVGIGQISSEVPQNLSASRPQDRQFILSSKKLLLSDSGFYLCAWGQGGFQPQHFGDGTRLSIL.

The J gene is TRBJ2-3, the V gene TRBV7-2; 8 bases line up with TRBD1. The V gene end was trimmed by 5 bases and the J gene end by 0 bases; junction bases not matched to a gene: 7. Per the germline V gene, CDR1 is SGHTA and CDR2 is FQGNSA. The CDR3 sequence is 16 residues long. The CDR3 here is CASSRQQGVSTDTQYF. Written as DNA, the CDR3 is TGTGCCAGCAGCCGGCAACAGGGGGTTAGCACAGATACGCAGTATTTT.

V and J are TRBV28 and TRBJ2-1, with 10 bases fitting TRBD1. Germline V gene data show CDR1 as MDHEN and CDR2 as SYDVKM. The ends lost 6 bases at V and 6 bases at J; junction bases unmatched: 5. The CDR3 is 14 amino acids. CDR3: CASSVGTGANEQFF. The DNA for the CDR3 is TGTGCCAGCAGCGTAGGGACAGGGGCCAATGAGCAGTTCTTC.

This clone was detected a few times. CDR3: CASSLGQGWEQPQHF. The CDR3 nucleotides read TGTGCCAGCAGCTTGGGACAGGGTTGGGAGCAGCCCCAGCATTTT. The rearrangement joins TRBV5-5 to TRBJ1-5; TRBD1 matches 7 bases. V dropped 0 bases and J dropped 7; count of bases not matched to a gene: 7. Germline V lookup: CDR1 SGHKS, CDR2 YYEKEE (reference sequence). The CDR3 covers 15 residues. Variable domain in full (rest from reference TRBV5-5 and TRBJ1-5): DAGVTQSPTHLIKTRGQQVTLRCSPISGHKSVSWYQQVLGQGPQFIFQYYEKEERGRGNFPDRFSARQFPNYSSELNVNALLLGDSALYLCASSLGQGWEQPQHFGDGTRLSIL.

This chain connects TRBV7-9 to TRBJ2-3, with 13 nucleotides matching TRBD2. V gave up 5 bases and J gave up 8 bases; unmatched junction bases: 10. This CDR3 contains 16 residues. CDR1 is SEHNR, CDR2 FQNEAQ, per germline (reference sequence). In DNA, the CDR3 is TGTGCCAGCAGCCGGGGACTAGCGGGGTACGCCGTTACGCAGTATTTT. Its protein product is CASSRGLAGYAVTQYF.

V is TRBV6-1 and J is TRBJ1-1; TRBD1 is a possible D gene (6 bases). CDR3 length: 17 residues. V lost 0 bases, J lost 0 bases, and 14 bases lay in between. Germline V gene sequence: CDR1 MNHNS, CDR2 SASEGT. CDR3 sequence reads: CASSEARGRDMNTEAFF. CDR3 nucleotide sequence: TGTGCCAGCAGTGAAGCGCGGGGCAGGGACATGAACACTGAAGCTTTCTTT.

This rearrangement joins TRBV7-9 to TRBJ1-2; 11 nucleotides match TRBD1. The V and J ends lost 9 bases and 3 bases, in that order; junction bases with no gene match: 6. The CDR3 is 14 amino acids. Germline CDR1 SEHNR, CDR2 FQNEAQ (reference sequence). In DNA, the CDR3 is TGTGCCAGTCATAGGACAGGGGGCGACTATGGCTACACCTTC. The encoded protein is CASHRTGGDYGYTF.

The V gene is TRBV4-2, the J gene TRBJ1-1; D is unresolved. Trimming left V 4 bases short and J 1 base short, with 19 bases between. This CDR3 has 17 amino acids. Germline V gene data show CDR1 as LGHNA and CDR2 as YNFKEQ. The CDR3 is CASSPEPGDLTNTEAFF. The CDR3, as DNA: TGTGCCAGCAGCCCAGAACCAGGCGACCTGACGAACACTGAAGCTTTCTTT.

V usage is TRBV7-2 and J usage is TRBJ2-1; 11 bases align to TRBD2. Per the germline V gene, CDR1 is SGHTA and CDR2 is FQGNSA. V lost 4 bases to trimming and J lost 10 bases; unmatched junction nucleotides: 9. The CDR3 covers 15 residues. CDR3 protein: CASSYTSGSRSEQFF. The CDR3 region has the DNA TGTGCCAGCAGCTATACTAGCGGGAGCCGTAGCGAGCAGTTCTTC.

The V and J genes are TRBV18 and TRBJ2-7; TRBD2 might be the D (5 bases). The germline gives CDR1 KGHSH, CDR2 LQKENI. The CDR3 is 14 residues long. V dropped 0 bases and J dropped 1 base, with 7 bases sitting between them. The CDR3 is CASSPPRVSYEQYF. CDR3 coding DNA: TGTGCCAGCTCACCACCGCGGGTTTCCTACGAGCAGTACTTC.

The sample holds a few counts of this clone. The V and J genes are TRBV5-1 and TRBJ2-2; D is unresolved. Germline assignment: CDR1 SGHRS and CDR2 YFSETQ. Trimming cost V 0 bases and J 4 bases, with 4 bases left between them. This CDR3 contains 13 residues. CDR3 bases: TGCGCCAGCAGCTTGGAAGTCACCGGGGAGCTGTTTTTT. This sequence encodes CASSLEVTGELFF.

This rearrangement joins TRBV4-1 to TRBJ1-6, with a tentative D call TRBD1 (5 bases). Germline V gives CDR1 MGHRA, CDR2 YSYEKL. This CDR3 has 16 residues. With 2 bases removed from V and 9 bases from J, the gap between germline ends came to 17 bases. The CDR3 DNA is TGCGCCAGCAGCCAACGTCGGGACCCGGTGGGTTCACCCCTCCACTTT. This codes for CASSQRRDPVGSPLHF.

The CDR3: CASRAGTGSSYEQYF. The CDR3 bases are TGCGCCAGCAGGGCCGGGACAGGCTCTTCCTACGAGCAGTACTTC. The chain combines TRBV10-2 with TRBJ2-7; TRBD1 matches at 8 bases. CDR1 and CDR2 from the germline V gene are WSHSY and SAAADI. J gave up 1 base and V 6 bases, and 8 bases lay outside the gene matches. The CDR3 spans 15 residues.

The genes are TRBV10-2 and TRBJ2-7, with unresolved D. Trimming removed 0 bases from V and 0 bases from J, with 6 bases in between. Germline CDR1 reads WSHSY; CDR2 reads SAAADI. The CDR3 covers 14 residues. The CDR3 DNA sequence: TGCGCCAGCAGTGAGTCCCGGAGCTCCTACGAGCAGTACTTC. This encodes CASSESRSSYEQYF.

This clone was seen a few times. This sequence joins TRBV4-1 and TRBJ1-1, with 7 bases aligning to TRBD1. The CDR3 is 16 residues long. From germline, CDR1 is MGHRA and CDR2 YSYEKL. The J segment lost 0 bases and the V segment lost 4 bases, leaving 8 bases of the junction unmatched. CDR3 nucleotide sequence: TGCGCCAGCAGCCGACTTGAAGGGGGCTTGAACACTGAAGCTTTCTTT. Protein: CASSRLEGGLNTEAFF.

The CDR3 coding sequence is TGTGCCAGCAGTTACGCGGACATCAATGAGCAGTTCTTC. Amino acid sequence: CASSYADINEQFF. J is TRBJ2-1 and V is TRBV6-6; perhaps TRBD1 as D (5 bases). Germline V lookup: CDR1 MNHNY, CDR2 SVGAGI (reference sequence). V was shortened by 2 bases and J by 6 bases, with 8 bases between the two germline ends. This CDR3 spans 13 amino acids.

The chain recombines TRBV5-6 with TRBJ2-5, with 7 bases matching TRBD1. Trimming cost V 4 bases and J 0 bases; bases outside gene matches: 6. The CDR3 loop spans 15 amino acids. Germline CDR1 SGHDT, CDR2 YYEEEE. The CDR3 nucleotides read TGTGCCAGCAGCCAGACCGGGACAGACCAAGAGACCCAGTACTTC. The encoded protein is CASSQTGTDQETQYF.

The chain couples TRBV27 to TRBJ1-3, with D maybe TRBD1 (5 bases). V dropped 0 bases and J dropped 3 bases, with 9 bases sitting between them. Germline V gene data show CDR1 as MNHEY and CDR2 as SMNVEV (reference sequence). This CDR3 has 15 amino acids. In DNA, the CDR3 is TGTGCCAGCAGTTTATCGACGGGGGATGGAAACACCATATATTTT. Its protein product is CASSLSTGDGNTIYF.

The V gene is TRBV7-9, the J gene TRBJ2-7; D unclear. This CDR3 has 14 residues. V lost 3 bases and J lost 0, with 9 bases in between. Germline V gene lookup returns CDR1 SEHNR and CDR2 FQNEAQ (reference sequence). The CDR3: CASSLTADSYEQYV. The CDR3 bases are TGTGCCAGCAGCTTGACCGCCGACTCCTACGAGCAGTACGTC.

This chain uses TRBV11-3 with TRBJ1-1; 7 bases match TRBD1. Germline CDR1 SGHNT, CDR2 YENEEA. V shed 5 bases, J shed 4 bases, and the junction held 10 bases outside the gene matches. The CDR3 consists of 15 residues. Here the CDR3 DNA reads TGTGCCAGCAGCCGATTCTCGACAGGGAGCACTGAAGCTTTCTTT. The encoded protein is CASSRFSTGSTEAFF.